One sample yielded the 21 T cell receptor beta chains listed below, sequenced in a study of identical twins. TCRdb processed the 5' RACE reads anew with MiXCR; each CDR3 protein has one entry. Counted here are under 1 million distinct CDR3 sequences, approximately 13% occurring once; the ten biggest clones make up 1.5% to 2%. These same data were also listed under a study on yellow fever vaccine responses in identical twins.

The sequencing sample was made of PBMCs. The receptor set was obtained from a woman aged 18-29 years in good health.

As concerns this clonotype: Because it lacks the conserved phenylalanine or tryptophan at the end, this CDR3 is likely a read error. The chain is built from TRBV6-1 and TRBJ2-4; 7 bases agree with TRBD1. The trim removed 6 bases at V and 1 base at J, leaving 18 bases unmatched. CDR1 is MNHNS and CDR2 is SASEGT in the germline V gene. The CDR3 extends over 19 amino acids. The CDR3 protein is CASSLSTRKMDRAKNIQYS. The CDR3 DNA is TGTGCCAGCAGCCTAAGCACCAGGAAAATGGACAGGGCCAAAAACATTCAGTACTCC.

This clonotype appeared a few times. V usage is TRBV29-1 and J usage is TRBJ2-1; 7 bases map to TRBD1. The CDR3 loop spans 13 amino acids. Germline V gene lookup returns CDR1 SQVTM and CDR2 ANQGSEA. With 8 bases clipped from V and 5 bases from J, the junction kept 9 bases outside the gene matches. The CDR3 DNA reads TGCAGCACTCGACAGGGTTTCGACAATGAGCAGTTCTTC. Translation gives CSTRQGFDNEQFF.

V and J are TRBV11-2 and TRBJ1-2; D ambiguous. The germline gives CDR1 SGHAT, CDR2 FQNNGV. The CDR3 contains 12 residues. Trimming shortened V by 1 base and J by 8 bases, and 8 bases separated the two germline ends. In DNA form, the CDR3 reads TGTGCCAGCAGCTTAGGACCGAGCGGCTACACCTTC. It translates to CASSLGPSGYTF.

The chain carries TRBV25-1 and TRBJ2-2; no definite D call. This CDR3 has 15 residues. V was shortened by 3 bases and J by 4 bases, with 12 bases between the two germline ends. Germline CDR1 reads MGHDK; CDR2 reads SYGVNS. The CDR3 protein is CASSDSTLSTGELFF. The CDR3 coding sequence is TGTGCCAGCAGTGATTCGACTTTGAGCACCGGGGAGCTGTTTTTT.

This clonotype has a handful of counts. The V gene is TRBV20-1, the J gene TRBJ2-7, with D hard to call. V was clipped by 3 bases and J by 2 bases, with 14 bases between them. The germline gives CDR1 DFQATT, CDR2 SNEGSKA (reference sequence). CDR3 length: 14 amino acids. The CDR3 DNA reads TGCAGTGCTAGTGGGCCAGGTCGCGCCTACGAGCAGTACGTC. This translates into CSASGPGRAYEQYV.

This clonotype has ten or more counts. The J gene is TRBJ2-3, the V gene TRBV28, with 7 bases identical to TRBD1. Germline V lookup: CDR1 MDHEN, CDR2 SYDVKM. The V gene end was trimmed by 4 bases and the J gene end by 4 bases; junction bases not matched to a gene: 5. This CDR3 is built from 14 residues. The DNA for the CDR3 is TGTGCCAGCAGTTCGCGACAGGGCGCAGATACGCAGTATTTT. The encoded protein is CASSSRQGADTQYF.

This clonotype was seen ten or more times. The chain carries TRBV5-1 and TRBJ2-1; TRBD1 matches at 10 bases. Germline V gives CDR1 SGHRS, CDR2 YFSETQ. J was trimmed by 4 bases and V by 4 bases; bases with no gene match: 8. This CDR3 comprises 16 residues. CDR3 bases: TGCGCCAGCAGCCCACGGACAGGGGGAGAATACAATGAGCAGTTCTTC. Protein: CASSPRTGGEYNEQFF.

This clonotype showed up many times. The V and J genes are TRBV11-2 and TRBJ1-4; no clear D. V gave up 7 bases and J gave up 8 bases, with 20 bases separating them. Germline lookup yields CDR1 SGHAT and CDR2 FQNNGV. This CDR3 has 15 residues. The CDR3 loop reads CASTFYGTSREKLFF. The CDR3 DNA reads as TGTGCCAGCACCTTTTACGGCACTTCGAGGGAAAAACTGTTTTTT. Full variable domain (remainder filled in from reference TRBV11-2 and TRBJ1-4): EAGVAQSPRYKIIEKRQSVAFWCNPISGHATLYWYQQILGQGPKLLIQFQNNGVVDDSQLPKDRFSAERLKGVDSTLKIQPAKLEDSAVYLCASTFYGTSREKLFFGSGTQLSVL.

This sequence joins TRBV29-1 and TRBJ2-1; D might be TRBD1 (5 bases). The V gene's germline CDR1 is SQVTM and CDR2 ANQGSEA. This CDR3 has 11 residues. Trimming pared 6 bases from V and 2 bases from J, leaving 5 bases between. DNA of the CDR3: TGCAGCGTGGACACCTACAATGAGCAGTTCTTC. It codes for CSVDTYNEQFF.

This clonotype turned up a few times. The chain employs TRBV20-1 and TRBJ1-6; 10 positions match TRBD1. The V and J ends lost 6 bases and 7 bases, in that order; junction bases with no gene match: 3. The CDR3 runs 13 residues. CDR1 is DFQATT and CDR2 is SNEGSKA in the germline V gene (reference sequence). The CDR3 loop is CSARTGGNSPLHF. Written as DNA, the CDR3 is TGCAGTGCGCGGACAGGGGGGAATTCACCCCTCCACTTT.

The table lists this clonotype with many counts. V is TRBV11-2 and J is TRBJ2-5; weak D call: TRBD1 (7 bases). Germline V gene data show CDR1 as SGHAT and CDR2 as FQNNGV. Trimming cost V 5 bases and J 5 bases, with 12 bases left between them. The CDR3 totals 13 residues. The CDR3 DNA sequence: TGTGCCAGCAGCCCAGGGGGGTTGGAGACCCAGTACTTC. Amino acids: CASSPGGLETQYF.

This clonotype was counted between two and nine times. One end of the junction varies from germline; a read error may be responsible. CDR3 sequence: CASGIRTGGNQPQHF. The CDR3 DNA follows: TGTGCCAGTGGTATAAGGACCGGGGGCAATCAGCCCCAGCATTTT. The rearrangement links TRBV19 to TRBJ1-5; D uncertain. Germline assignment: CDR1 LNHDA and CDR2 SQIVND (reference sequence). The CDR3 sequence is 15 residues long.

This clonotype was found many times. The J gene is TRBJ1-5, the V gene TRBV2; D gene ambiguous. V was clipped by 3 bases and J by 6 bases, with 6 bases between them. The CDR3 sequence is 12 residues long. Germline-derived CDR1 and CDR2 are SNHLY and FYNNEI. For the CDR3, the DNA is TGTGCCAGCAGTGATTCAGGTCAGCCCCAGCATTTT. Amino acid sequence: CASSDSGQPQHF.

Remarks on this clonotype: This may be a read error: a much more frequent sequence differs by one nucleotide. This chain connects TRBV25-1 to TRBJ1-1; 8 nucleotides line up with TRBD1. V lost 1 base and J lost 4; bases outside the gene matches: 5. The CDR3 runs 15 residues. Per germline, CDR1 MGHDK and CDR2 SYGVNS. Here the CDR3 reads CASSELYQGATEAFF. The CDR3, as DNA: TGTGCCAGCAGTGAATTGTACCAGGGGGCCACTGAAGCTTTCTTT.

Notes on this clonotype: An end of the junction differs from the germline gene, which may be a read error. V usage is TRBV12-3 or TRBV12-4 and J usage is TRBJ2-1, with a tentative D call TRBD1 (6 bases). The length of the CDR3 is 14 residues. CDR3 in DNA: TGTGCCAGCAGTTCAGGGGTCTCCTACAATGAGCAGTTATTC. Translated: CASSSGVSYNEQLF.

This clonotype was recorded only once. CDR3 amino acids: CASSLAERGTDTQYF. For the CDR3, the DNA is TGTGCCAGCAGTTTAGCGGAGAGGGGCACAGATACGCAGTATTTT. The chain joins TRBV27 to TRBJ2-3; D might be TRBD2 (5 bases). Looked up from germline, CDR1 is MNHEY and CDR2 is SMNVEV (reference sequence). The CDR3 is 15 amino acids. V was pared by 2 bases and J by 1 base, with 10 bases between.

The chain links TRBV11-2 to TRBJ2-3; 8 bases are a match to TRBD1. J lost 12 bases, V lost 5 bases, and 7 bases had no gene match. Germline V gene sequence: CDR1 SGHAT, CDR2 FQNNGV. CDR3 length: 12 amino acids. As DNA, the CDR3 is TGTGCCAGCAGCGCGCCCGGGACAGGCCAGTATTTT. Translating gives CASSAPGTGQYF. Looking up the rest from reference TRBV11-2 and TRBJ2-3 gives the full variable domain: EAGVAQSPRYKIIEKRQSVAFWCNPISGHATLYWYQQILGQGPKLLIQFQNNGVVDDSQLPKDRFSAERLKGVDSTLKIQPAKLEDSAVYLCASSAPGTGQYFGPGTRLTVL.

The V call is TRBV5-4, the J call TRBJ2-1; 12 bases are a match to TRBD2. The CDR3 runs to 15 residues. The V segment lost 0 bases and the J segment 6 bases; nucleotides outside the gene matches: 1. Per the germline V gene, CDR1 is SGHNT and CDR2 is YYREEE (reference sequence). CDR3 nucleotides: TGTGCCAGCAGCTTGGCGACTAGCGGGAGCAATGAGCAGTTCTTC. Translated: CASSLATSGSNEQFF.

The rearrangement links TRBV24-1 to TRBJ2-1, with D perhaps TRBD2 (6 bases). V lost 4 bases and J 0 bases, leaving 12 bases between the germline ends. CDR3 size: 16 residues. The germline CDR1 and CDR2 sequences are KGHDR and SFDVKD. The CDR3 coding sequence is TGTGCCACCAGTGAACCGAGCGGGCCCTCCTACAATGAGCAGTTCTTC. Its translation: CATSEPSGPSYNEQFF.

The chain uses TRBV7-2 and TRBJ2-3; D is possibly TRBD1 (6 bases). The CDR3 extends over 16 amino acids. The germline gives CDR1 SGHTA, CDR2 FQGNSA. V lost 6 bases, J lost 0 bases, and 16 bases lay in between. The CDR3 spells CASSYFTRGSTDTQYF. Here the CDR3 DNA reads TGTGCCAGCAGTTACTTTACGAGGGGGAGCACAGATACGCAGTATTTT.

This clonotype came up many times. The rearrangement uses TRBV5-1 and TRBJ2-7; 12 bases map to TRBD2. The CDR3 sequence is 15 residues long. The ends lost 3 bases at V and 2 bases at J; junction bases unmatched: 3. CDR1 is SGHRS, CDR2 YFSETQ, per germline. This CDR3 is CASSWGLAGTYEQYF. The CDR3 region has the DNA TGCGCCAGCAGCTGGGGACTAGCGGGTACCTACGAGCAGTACTTC.